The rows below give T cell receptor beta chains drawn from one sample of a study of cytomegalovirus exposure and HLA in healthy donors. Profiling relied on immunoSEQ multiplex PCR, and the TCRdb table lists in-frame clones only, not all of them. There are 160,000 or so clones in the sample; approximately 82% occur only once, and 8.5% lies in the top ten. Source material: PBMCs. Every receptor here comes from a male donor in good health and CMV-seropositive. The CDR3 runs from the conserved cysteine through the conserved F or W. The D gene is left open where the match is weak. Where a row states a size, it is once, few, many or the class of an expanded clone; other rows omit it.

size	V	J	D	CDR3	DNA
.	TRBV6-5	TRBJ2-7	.	CASTEQGGSSYEQYF	TGTGCCAGCACCGAACAGGGGGGGAGCTCCTACGAGCAGTACTTC
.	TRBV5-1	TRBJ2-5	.	CASSLALETQYF	TGCGCCAGCAGCTTGGCTCTAGAGACCCAGTACTTC
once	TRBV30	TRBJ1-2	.	CAWSVEARAYYTF	TGTGCCTGGAGTGTAGAGGCCAGAGCTTACTACACCTTC
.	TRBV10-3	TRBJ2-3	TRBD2	CAIRIPSGSQHRYAVF	TGTGCCATCAGGATTCCTAGCGGGAGCCAGCACAGATACGCAGTATTT
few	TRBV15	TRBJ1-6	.	CATSRTSFSPLHF	TGTGCCACCAGCAGAACTAGTTTTTCACCCCTCCACTTT
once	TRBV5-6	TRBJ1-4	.	CASSLGGATNEKLFF	TGTGCCAGCAGCTTGGGGGGCGCAACTAATGAAAAACTGTTTTTT
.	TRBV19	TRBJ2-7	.	CASSGLGLKGEQYF	TGTGCCAGTAGTGGACTGGGACTGAAGGGCGAGCAGTACTTC
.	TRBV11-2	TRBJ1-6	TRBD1	CASSPTGRYSPLHF	TGTGCCAGCAGCCCGACAGGGCGTTATTCACCCCTCCACTTT
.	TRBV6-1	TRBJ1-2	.	CASRPGRAGGYTF	TGTGCCAGCAGACCAGGGCGGGCGGGGGGCTACACCTTC
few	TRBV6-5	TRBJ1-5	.	CASRPDGGNQPQHF	TGTGCCAGCAGACCCGACGGGGGCAATCAGCCCCAGCATTTT
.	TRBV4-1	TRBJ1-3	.	CASSQGHTSGNTIYF	TGCGCCAGCAGCCAAGGTCACACCTCTGGAAACACCATATATTTT
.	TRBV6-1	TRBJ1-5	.	CASGRGSNQPQHF	TGTGCCAGCGGCCGGGGTAGCAATCAGCCCCAGCATTTT
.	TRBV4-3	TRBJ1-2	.	CASSPGGVDYGYTF	TGCGCCAGCAGCCCCGGGGGGGTGGATTATGGCTACACCTTC
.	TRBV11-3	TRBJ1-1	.	CASSLGQLNTEAFF	TGTGCCAGCAGCTTAGGACAGCTAAACACTGAAGCTTTCTTT
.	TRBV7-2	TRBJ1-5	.	CASSRQGLNQPQHF	TGTGCCAGCAGCCGGCAGGGTCTCAATCAGCCCCAGCATTTT
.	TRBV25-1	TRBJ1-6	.	CASSGQNSYNSPLRF	TGTGCCAGCAGTGGACAGAACTCCTATAATTCACCCCTCCGCTTT
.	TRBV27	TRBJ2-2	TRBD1	CASSTDRGRTGELFF	TGTGCCAGCAGTACCGACAGGGGAAGGACCGGGGAGCTGTTTTTT
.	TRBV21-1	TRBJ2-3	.	CASSPDSFLTDTQYF	TGTGCCAGCAGCCCGGACAGTTTTCTCACAGATACGCAGTATTTT
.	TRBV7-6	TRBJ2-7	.	CASSLTATGATSEQYF	TGTGCCAGCAGCTTAACGGCAACAGGGGCGACTAGCGAGCAGTACTTC
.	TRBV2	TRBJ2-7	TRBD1	CAGLGGTGVHEQYF	TGTGCCGGCCTAGGAGGGACAGGGGTCCACGAGCAGTACTTC
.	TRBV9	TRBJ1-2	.	CASRGPGGNYGYTF	TGTGCCAGCAGAGGCCCGGGGGGTAACTATGGCTACACCTTC
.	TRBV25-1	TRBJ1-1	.	CASSEGGRLGTEAFF	TGTGCCAGCAGTGAAGGTGGCAGGTTGGGCACTGAAGCTTTCTTT
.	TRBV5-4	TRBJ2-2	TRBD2	CASSSSGGNTGELFF	TGTGCCAGCAGTTCGAGCGGGGGGAACACCGGGGAGCTGTTTTTT
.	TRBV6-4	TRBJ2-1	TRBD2	CASSEGTSGVYNEQFF	TGTGCCAGCAGTGAAGGGACTAGCGGGGTATACAATGAGCAGTTCTTC
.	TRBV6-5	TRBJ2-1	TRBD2	CASSYPGRGNEQFF	TGTGCCAGCAGTTATCCCGGGAGGGGCAATGAGCAGTTCTTC
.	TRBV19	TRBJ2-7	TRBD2	CASSMVSGRAYEQYF	TGTGCCAGTAGTATGGTTAGCGGGAGGGCCTACGAGCAGTACTTC
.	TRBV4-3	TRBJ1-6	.	CASSQDRGINSPLHF	TGCGCCAGCAGCCAAGACAGGGGTATCAATTCACCCCTCCACTTT
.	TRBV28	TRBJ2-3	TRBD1	CASSFIQGGTDTQYF	TGTGCCAGCAGTTTCATACAGGGGGGCACAGATACGCAGTATTTT
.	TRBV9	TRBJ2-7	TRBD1	CASSPEGTGVPSEQYF	TGTGCCAGCAGCCCCGAGGGGACAGGGGTCCCAAGCGAGCAGTACTTC
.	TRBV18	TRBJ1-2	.	CASSPPAAGSNYGYTF	TGTGCCAGCTCACCACCGGCTGCAGGGTCTAACTATGGCTACACCTTC
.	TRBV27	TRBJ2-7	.	CASSPYYEQYF	TGTGCCAGCAGCCCGTATTACGAGCAGTACTTC
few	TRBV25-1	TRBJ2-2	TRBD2	CAAGGNTGELFF	TGTGCAGCGGGGGGGAACACCGGGGAGCTGTTTTTT
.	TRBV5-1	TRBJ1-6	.	CASSLAGQRLSSYNSPLHF	TGCGCCAGCAGCTTGGCCGGGCAGCGGTTGAGCTCCTATAATTCACCCCTCCACTTT
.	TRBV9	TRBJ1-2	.	CASGTGYTF	TGTGCCAGTGGCACTGGCTACACCTTC
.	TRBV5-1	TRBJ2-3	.	CASSSSGVTDTQYF	TGCGCCAGCAGCTCTTCAGGGGTCACAGATACGCAGTATTTT
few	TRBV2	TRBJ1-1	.	CASSQGWLSTEAFF	TGTGCCAGCAGCCAGGGCTGGTTGAGCACTGAAGCTTTCTTT
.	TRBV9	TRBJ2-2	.	CASSVGQGLAGELFF	TGTGCCAGCAGCGTAGGGCAGGGATTAGCCGGGGAGCTGTTTTTT
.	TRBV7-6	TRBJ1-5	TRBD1	CASSFAVQGNQPQHF	TGTGCCAGCAGCTTCGCAGTACAGGGGAATCAGCCCCAGCATTTT
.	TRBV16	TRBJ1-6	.	CASSQMADNSPLHF	TGTGCCAGCAGCCAAATGGCGGATAATTCACCCCTCCACTTT
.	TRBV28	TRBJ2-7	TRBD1	CASGWTGEGYEQYF	TGTGCCAGCGGGTGGACAGGAGAGGGCTACGAGCAGTACTTC
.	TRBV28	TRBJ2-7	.	CASSPLFRAYEQYF	TGTGCCAGCAGTCCCCTTTTCAGGGCCTACGAGCAGTACTTC